One and the same sample provided the 9 T cell receptor beta chains below, sequenced in a study of blood T cell repertoires in COVID-19. Libraries were prepared by immunoSEQ multiplex PCR; TCRdb keeps only in-frame clonotypes and omits some of them. This sample carries roughly 60,000 clones, roughly 90% of them seen once, and the ten largest clones take under 8.5%. The specimen was peripheral blood. The receptors come from a man aged 55 to 70 with active COVID-19.

This chain connects TRBV18 to TRBJ2-1, with D possibly matching TRBD2 (5 bases). CDR3 size: 17 residues. Germline V gene sequence: CDR1 KGHSH, CDR2 LQKENI. The V end was cut by 3 bases, the J end by 0 bases, with 15 bases between. CDR3 in amino acids: CASSPLRTPSSYNEQFF. Written as DNA, the CDR3 is TGTGCCAGCTCACCCCTCCGGACTCCGAGCTCCTACAATGAGCAGTTCTTC. Variable domain in full (rest from reference TRBV18 and TRBJ2-1): NAGVMQNPRHLVRRRGQEARLRCSPMKGHSHVYWYRQLPEEGLKFMVYLQKENIIDESGMPKERFSAEFPKEGPSILRIQQVVRGDSAAYFCASSPLRTPSSYNEQFFGPGTRLTVL.

The V and J genes are TRBV21-1 and TRBJ2-7; the DNA was not used to check the table's D call, TRBD2. TRBV21-1 is shown as a pseudogene. CDR3 length: 16 amino acids. CDR3 sequence reads: CASSKGSGRETYEQYF. DNA for the CDR3: TGTGCCAGCAGCAAAGGTAGCGGGAGGGAGACCTACGAGCAGTACTTC.

This clone was counted a single time. The V call is TRBV30, the J call TRBJ2-3; 8 bases fit TRBD2. The trim removed 0 bases at V and 8 bases at J, leaving 10 bases unmatched. Germline lookup yields CDR1 GTSNPN and CDR2 SVGIG (reference sequence). The CDR3 runs 15 residues. CDR3: CAWSVYSGSRVTQYF. In DNA form, the CDR3 reads TGTGCCTGGAGTGTATACAGCGGGAGTCGGGTTACGCAGTATTTT. The variable domain in full, completed from reference TRBV30 and TRBJ2-3, reads SQTIHQWPATLVQPVGSPLSLECTVEGTSNPNLYWYRQAAGRGLQLLFYSVGIGQISSEVPQNLSASRPQDRQFILSSKKLLLSDSGFYLCAWSVYSGSRVTQYFGPGTRLTVL.

V and J are TRBV25-1 and TRBJ1-2; 8 bases match TRBD1. Germline V gene lookup returns CDR1 MGHDK and CDR2 SYGVNS. CDR3 length: 14 residues. With 1 base clipped from V and 2 bases from J, the junction kept 0 bases outside the gene matches. CDR3 sequence reads: CASSEWTGNYGYTF. The CDR3 DNA is TGTGCCAGCAGTGAATGGACAGGGAACTATGGCTACACCTTC.

The table lists this clone with a count of one. The chain has TRBV5-1 and TRBJ1-1, with TRBD1 matching 7 bases. The CDR3 contains 13 residues. Germline values: CDR1 SGHRS, CDR2 YFSETQ. V lost 5 bases to trimming and J lost 1 base; unmatched junction nucleotides: 2. CDR3 amino acids: CASRTGSNTEAFF. The CDR3 coding sequence is TGCGCCAGCAGGACAGGGTCGAACACTGAAGCTTTCTTT.

The chain uses TRBV12-3 or TRBV12-4 and TRBJ1-1; a possible D gene is TRBD1 (5 bases). The CDR3 length is 13 residues. Deletions cut 7 bases from V and 1 base from J, with 10 bases between. CDR3 nucleotides: TGTGCCAGCACTCGGGGGGAGAACACTGAAGCTTTCTTT. Amino acid sequence: CASTRGENTEAFF.

V usage is TRBV9 and J usage is TRBJ2-2; 10 bases are a match to TRBD2. Germline lookup yields CDR1 SGDLS and CDR2 YYNGEE. V trimming: 4 bases; J trimming: 5 bases; junction bases outside the gene matches: 5. The CDR3 is made up of 15 amino acids. The CDR3 DNA is TGTGCCAGCAGCCTAGCGGGAGTGGGAACCGGGGAGCTGTTTTTT. Protein product: CASSLAGVGTGELFF.

The chain has TRBV27 and TRBJ2-2, with 8 nucleotides matching TRBD2. The CDR3 consists of 15 residues. Losses at the gene ends were 7 bases for V and 6 bases for J; bases not matched to a gene: 10. Per the germline V gene, CDR1 is MNHEY and CDR2 is SMNVEV (reference sequence). The CDR3, as DNA: TGTGCCAGCAACCGGGGGGGCACCTCCGCCGGGGAGCTGTTTTTT. It codes for CASNRGGTSAGELFF.

This chain joins TRBV7-2 and TRBJ2-1; D might be TRBD1 (7 bases). The CDR3 is 15 amino acids. Looked up from germline, CDR1 is SGHTA and CDR2 is FQGNSA. The ends were cut back, 5 bases at V and 8 bases at J, with 19 bases in the middle. This CDR3 reads CASSPRQGGNYEQFF. The CDR3 nucleotides read TGTGCCAGCAGCCCCCGGCAGGGGGGAAACTATGAGCAGTTCTTC.